This record covers a single T cell receptor beta chain. This CDR3 is built from 14 residues. The germline V and J ends were trimmed by 6 bases and 4 bases, with 12 bases remaining between them. In germline, CDR1 is SGHTA, CDR2 FQGNSA. The record originates from a study of blood T cell repertoires in COVID-19. The protocol was immunoSEQ multiplex PCR, while the TCRdb copy is restricted to in-frame clones and leaves out a portion. The table records around 220,000 clones, about nine tenths of them present only once. Material: PBMCs or T cells enriched from blood (not recorded which). The chain recombines TRBV7-2 with TRBJ1-4; the D is unclear. The TCR was taken from a woman aged 18-30 years who had recovered from COVID-19. The CDR3 region has the DNA TGTGCCAGCAGATCCCCACGGGTTAATGAAAAACTGTTTTTT. It specifies CASRSPRVNEKLFF.